Listed below are T cell receptor beta chains from one sample, sequenced in a study of T cells expressing NK-cell markers. No DNA is given; TCRdb re-called the 5' RACE reads and lists each CDR3 protein once. The sample totals under 200,000 distinct CDR3 sequences. Sequencing used blood T cells: a sorted CD56 or NKG2C T cell subset, CD4+ or CD8+ T cells, or bulk PBMC T cells (not recorded which). These receptors were obtained from a woman aged 18 to 75 in good health. The CDR3 runs from the conserved cysteine through the conserved F or W. Each record gives: V gene, J gene, CDR3 protein.

v_call: TRBV5-1; j_call: TRBJ2-7; cdr3_aa: CASSLFDRETEQYF
v_call: TRBV5-1; j_call: TRBJ1-1; cdr3_aa: CASSLSSGQGAEAFF
v_call: TRBV7-2; j_call: TRBJ1-2; cdr3_aa: CASSLAGRGSYGYTF
v_call: TRBV6-1; j_call: TRBJ2-5; cdr3_aa: CASSLAGPRETQYF
v_call: TRBV2; j_call: TRBJ2-7; cdr3_aa: CASSQTLAAARYEQYF
v_call: TRBV2; j_call: TRBJ1-4; cdr3_aa: CASMPQSSNEKLFF
v_call: TRBV15; j_call: TRBJ1-1; cdr3_aa: CATSRDTGSEAFF
v_call: TRBV6-2/TRBV6-3; j_call: TRBJ1-1; cdr3_aa: CASAVSGLTEAFF
v_call: TRBV7-9; j_call: TRBJ1-1; cdr3_aa: CASSTDRGGNTEAFF
v_call: TRBV20-1; j_call: TRBJ2-7; cdr3_aa: CSAVTSGPYEQYF
v_call: TRBV7-8; j_call: TRBJ1-2; cdr3_aa: CASSWTRGANYGYTF
v_call: TRBV9; j_call: TRBJ2-2; cdr3_aa: CASSVALYPGLAKVAGELFF
v_call: TRBV20-1; j_call: TRBJ2-3; cdr3_aa: CSAKRDGSTDTQYF
v_call: TRBV4-1; j_call: TRBJ2-7; cdr3_aa: CASSHTSGTYEQYF
v_call: TRBV27; j_call: TRBJ2-2; cdr3_aa: CASSRGRGTGELFF
v_call: TRBV3-1; j_call: TRBJ2-1; cdr3_aa: CASSQVLAKRDEQFF
v_call: TRBV5-1; j_call: TRBJ2-5; cdr3_aa: CASSSLSGSAVGETQYF
v_call: TRBV7-2; j_call: TRBJ2-1; cdr3_aa: CASSLIAGSYNEQFF
v_call: TRBV2; j_call: TRBJ1-2; cdr3_aa: CASSDGPGSGYTF
v_call: TRBV10-3; j_call: TRBJ2-7; cdr3_aa: CAARASGSYEQYF
v_call: TRBV4-2; j_call: TRBJ1-6; cdr3_aa: CASSQDARQGYSPLHF
v_call: TRBV3-1; j_call: TRBJ2-2; cdr3_aa: CATGLTTRELFF
v_call: TRBV20-1; j_call: TRBJ2-1; cdr3_aa: CSARDPRSGGGNEQFF
v_call: TRBV20-1; j_call: TRBJ2-1; cdr3_aa: CSASTGSSYNEQFF
v_call: TRBV5-1; j_call: TRBJ2-7; cdr3_aa: CASSFNPAGSYEQYF
v_call: TRBV5-5; j_call: TRBJ2-7; cdr3_aa: CASKPSGGRDEQYF
v_call: TRBV10-3; j_call: TRBJ2-7; cdr3_aa: CAISLIGQGAYEQYF
v_call: TRBV2; j_call: TRBJ2-7; cdr3_aa: CASRLRGGQSGDEQYF
v_call: TRBV21-1; j_call: TRBJ2-7; cdr3_aa: CASSKECPLAGVSDEQYF
v_call: TRBV20-1; j_call: TRBJ1-5; cdr3_aa: CSARGGQGLYSNQPQHF
v_call: TRBV4-1; j_call: TRBJ2-7; cdr3_aa: CASSQRLGDSDLEQYF
v_call: TRBV10-3; j_call: TRBJ2-5; cdr3_aa: CAILATRGETQYF
v_call: TRBV18; j_call: TRBJ2-1; cdr3_aa: CASSPGQAGSGNEQFF
v_call: TRBV11-2; j_call: TRBJ1-5; cdr3_aa: CASSFSGGQGSQRHF
v_call: TRBV6-1; j_call: TRBJ2-3; cdr3_aa: CASSEVIGGATDTQYF
v_call: TRBV7-2; j_call: TRBJ2-5; cdr3_aa: CASSLEMGLKTQYF
v_call: TRBV7-2; j_call: TRBJ2-7; cdr3_aa: CASSLVAGQVTYEQYF
v_call: TRBV29-1; j_call: TRBJ2-3; cdr3_aa: CSVMGFGRTDTQYF
v_call: TRBV2; j_call: TRBJ2-7; cdr3_aa: CASNGLAGNEQYF
v_call: TRBV20-1; j_call: TRBJ2-3; cdr3_aa: CSGWTPWDTQYF
v_call: TRBV6-5; j_call: TRBJ1-4; cdr3_aa: CASSYRVAATNEKLFF
v_call: TRBV7-6; j_call: TRBJ2-6; cdr3_aa: CASTSPSGANVLTF
v_call: TRBV2; j_call: TRBJ1-1; cdr3_aa: CASSEGRTSTEAFF
v_call: TRBV7-2; j_call: TRBJ2-3; cdr3_aa: CATLGLRTDTQYF
v_call: TRBV5-1; j_call: TRBJ1-4; cdr3_aa: CASSIGGQRNEKLFF
v_call: TRBV7-9; j_call: TRBJ1-5; cdr3_aa: CASSSAYSTGVQPQHF
v_call: TRBV5-1; j_call: TRBJ1-3; cdr3_aa: CASSTGQGYGNTIYF
v_call: TRBV20-1; j_call: TRBJ2-7; cdr3_aa: CSARAWGSYEQYF
v_call: TRBV12-3/TRBV12-4; j_call: TRBJ2-7; cdr3_aa: CASSLFGGSGSYEQYF
v_call: TRBV24-1; j_call: TRBJ2-7; cdr3_aa: CATSDNYEQYF
v_call: TRBV3-1; j_call: TRBJ1-4; cdr3_aa: CASSQAADEKLFF
v_call: TRBV7-2; j_call: TRBJ1-6; cdr3_aa: CASSRSGGQYNSPLHF